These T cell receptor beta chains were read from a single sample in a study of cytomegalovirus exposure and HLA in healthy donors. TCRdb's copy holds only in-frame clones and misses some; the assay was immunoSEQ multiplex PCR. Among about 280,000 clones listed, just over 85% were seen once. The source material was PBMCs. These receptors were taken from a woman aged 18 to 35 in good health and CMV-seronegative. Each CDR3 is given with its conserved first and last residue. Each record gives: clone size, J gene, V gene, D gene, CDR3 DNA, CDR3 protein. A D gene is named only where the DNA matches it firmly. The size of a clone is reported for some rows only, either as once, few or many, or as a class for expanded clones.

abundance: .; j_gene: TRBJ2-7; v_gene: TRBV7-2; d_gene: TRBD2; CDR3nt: TGTGCCAGCAGCTTAATACACGGGGGGAGGTACGAGCAGTACTTC; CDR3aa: CASSLIHGGRYEQYF
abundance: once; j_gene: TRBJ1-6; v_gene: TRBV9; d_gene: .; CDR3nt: TGTGCCAGCAGCCTGGCACAGTTGGATTCACCCCTCCACTTT; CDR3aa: CASSLAQLDSPLHF
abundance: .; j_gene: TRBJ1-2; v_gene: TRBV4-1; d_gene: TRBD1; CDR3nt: TGCGCCAGCAGCCAGGAGGGGGCGGGATCGGGATATGGCTACACCTTC; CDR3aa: CASSQEGAGSGYGYTF
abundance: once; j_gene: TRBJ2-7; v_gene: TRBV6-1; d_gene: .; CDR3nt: TGTGCAACAACCGGCGGGACGGCCACCTACGAGCAGTACTTC; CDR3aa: CATTGGTATYEQYF
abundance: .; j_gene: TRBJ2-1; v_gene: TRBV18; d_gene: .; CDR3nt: TGTGCCAGCTCACCAGGAGTCGCAGATGAGCAGTTCTTC; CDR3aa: CASSPGVADEQFF
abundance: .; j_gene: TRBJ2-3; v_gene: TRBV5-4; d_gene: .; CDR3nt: TGTGCCAGCAGCTTGGGCGGGGCAGATACGCAGTATTTT; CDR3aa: CASSLGGADTQYF
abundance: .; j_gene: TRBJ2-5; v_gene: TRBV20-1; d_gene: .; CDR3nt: TGCAGTGCTAAGAGACAAGAGACCCAGTACTTC; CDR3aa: CSAKRQETQYF
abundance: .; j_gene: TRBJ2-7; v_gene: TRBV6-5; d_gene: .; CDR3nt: TGTGCCAGCGGAGGAGATAACTCCTACGAGCAGTACTTC; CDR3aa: CASGGDNSYEQYF
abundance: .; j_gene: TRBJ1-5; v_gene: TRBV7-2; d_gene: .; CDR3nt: TGTGCCAGCAGCCCCGTGGCGGGCCAGCCCCAGCATTTT; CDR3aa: CASSPVAGQPQHF
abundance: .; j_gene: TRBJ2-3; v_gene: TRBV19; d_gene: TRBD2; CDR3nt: TGTGCCAGTAGTATAGTTGGGACTATGGCAGATACGCAGTATTTT; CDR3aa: CASSIVGTMADTQYF
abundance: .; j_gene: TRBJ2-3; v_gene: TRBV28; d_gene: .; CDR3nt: TGTGCCAGCAGCCGACAGGGAGGTTCAGATACGCAGTATTTT; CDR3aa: CASSRQGGSDTQYF
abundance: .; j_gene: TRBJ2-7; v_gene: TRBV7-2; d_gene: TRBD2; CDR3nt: TGTGCCAGCAGCTTAGATAGCAGCGGGGGCTCCTACGAGCAGTACTTC; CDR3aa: CASSLDSSGGSYEQYF
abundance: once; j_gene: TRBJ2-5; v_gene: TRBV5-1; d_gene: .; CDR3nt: TGCGCCAGAGGAGGGCGCGGGGAGACCCAGTACTTC; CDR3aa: CARGGRGETQYF
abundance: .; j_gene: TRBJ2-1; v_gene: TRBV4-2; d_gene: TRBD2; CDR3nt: TGTGCCAGCAGCCAAGATGATCAGGCCCGGTTTGGCGGGGGGCAGTTCTTC; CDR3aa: CASSQDDQARFGGGQFF
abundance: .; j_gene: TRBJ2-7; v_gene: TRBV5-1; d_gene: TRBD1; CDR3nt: TGCGCCAGCGCATTGCAGGGGGCGCGAAGTGAGCAGTACTTC; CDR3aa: CASALQGARSEQYF
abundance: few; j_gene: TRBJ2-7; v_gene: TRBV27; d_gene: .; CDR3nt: TGTGCCAGCAGTTTATTGTCCAGCTCCTACGAGCAGTACTTC; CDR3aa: CASSLLSSSYEQYF
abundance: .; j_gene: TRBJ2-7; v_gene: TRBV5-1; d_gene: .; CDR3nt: TGCGCCAGCAGCTTGGCCACAGGGACCCACGAGCAGTACTTC; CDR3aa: CASSLATGTHEQYF
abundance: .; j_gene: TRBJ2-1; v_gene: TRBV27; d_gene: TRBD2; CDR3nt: TGTGCCAGCAGTTTACCGGGACTAGCGGGTTACAATGAGCAGTTCTTC; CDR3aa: CASSLPGLAGYNEQFF
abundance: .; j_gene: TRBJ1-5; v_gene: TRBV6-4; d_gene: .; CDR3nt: TGTGCCAGCTCGGGGCAGGGAGGACAGCCCCAGCATTTT; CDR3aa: CASSGQGGQPQHF
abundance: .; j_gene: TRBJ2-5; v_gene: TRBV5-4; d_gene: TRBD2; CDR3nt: TGTGCCAGCAGCTTGAGCGGGGGGGAGACCCAGTACTTC; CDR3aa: CASSLSGGETQYF
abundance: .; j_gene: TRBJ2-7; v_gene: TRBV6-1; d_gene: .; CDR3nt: TGTGCCAGCCCAGACAGGTCCTACGAGCAGTACTTC; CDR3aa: CASPDRSYEQYF
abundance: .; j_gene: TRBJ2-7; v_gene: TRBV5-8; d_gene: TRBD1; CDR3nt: TGTGCCAGCAGCTCGCCGGGACAGACCGACGAGCAGTACTTC; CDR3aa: CASSSPGQTDEQYF
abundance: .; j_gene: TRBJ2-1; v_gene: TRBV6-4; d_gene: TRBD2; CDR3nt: TGTGCCAGCAGTGTCGCGGGAGTAAATAGTGAGCAGTTCTTC; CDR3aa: CASSVAGVNSEQFF
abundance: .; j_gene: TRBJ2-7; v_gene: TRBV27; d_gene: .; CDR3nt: TGTGCCAGCAGTGAAACCGGGTCCCACTACGAGCAGTACTTC; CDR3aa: CASSETGSHYEQYF
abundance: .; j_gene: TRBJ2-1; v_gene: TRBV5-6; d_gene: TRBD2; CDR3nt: TGTGCCAGCAGCCCCTCATTAGCGGGTCCCGCCTACAATGAGCAGTTCTTC; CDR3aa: CASSPSLAGPAYNEQFF
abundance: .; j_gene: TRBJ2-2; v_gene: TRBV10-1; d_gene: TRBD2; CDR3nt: TGCGCCAGCAGTGGCCCTAGCGGCACCGGGGAGCTGTTTTTT; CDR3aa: CASSGPSGTGELFF
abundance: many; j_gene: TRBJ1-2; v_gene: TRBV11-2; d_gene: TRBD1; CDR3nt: TGTGCCAGCAGCCCCGGACAGGGAGTTAACTATGGCTACACCTTC; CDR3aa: CASSPGQGVNYGYTF
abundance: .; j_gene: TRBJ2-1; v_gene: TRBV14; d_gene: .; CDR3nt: TGTGCCAGCGCACGGGGGAAGTATGAGCAGTTCTTC; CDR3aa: CASARGKYEQFF
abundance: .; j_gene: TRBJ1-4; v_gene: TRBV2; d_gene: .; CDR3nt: TGTGCCAGCAGGGAGACAGGACTTCCTAATGAAAAACTGTTTTTT; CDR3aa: CASRETGLPNEKLFF
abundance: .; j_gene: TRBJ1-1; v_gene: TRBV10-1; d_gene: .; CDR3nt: TGCGCCAGCAGTATACAGGGGAACACTGAAGCTTTCTTT; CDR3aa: CASSIQGNTEAFF
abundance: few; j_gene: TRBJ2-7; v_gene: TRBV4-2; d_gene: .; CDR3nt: TGTGCCAGCAGCCAAGTAGCAGGGATAAGCTACGAGCAGTACTTC; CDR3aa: CASSQVAGISYEQYF
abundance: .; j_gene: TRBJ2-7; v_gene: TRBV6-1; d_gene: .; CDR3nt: TGTGCCAGCAGTGGGTCCTTGACTAGCTCCTACGAGCAGTACTTC; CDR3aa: CASSGSLTSSYEQYF
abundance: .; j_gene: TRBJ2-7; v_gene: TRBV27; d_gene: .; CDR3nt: TGTGCCAGCAGTTCTACAGGGTACACCTACGAGCAGTACTTC; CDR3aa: CASSSTGYTYEQYF
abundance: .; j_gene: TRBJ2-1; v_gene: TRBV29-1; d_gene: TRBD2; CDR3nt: TGCAGCGTTGAGCGGGGGGGCCATGAGCAGTTCTTC; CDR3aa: CSVERGGHEQFF
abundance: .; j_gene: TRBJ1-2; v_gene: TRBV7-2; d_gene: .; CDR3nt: TGTGCCAGCAGCTTAGACCGACAGGATGGCTACACCTTC; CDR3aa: CASSLDRQDGYTF
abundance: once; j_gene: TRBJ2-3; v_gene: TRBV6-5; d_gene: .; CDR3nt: TGTGCCAGCAGTCCCGTCGGCACAGATACGCAGTATTTT; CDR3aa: CASSPVGTDTQYF
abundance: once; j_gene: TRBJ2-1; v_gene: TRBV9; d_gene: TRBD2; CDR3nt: TGTGCCAGCAGCACCCGGGGGGGCCTTGGCAATGAGCAGTTCTTC; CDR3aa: CASSTRGGLGNEQFF
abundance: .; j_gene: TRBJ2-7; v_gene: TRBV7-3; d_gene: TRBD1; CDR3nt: TGTGCCAGCAGCGCCGGGACAGCCTACGAGCAGTACTTC; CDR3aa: CASSAGTAYEQYF
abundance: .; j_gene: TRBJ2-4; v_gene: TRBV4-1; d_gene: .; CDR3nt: TGCGCCAGCAGCCAGAGGTTCCTAGCCAAAAACATTCAGTACTTC; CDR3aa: CASSQRFLAKNIQYF
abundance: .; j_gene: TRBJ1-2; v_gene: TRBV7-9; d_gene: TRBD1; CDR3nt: TGTGCCAGCAGCCCGAGACAGGGGAGGGAATATGGCTACACCTTC; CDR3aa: CASSPRQGREYGYTF
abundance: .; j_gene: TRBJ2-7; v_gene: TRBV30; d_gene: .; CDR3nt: TGTGCCTGGAGTAGCCACCTGTACGAGCAGTACTTC; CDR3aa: CAWSSHLYEQYF
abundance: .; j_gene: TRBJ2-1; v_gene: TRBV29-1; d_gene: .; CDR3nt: TGCAGCGTTGAAGAAAATCCACTTGGGCTAGCGCGATACAATGAGCAGTTCTTC; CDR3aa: CSVEENPLGLARYNEQFF
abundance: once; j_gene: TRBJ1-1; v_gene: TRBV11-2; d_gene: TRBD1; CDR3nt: TGTGCCAGCAGCCTTCCCAGTACAGGGGAGGCTGAAGCTTTCTTT; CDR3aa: CASSLPSTGEAEAFF
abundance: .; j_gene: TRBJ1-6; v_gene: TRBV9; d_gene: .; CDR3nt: TGTGCCAGCAGCGCAAACATCCTCTCCTATAATTCACCCCTCCACTTT; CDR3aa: CASSANILSYNSPLHF
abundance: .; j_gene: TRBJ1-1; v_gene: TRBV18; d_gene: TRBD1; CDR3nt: TGTGCCAGCTCACCTATCAGGGGGGACACTGAAGCTTTCTTT; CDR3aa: CASSPIRGDTEAFF
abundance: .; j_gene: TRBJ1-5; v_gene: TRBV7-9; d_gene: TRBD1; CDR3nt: TGTGCCAGCAGCCCGGGGACAGGGAATCAGCCCCAGCATTTT; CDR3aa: CASSPGTGNQPQHF
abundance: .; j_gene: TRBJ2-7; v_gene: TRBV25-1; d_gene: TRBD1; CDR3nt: TGTGCCAGCAGTGAATTAGGGACAGGGTGGGACGAGCAGTACTTC; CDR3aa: CASSELGTGWDEQYF
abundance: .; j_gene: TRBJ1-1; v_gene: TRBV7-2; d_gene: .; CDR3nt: TGTGCCAGCAGCTTCGGGGAGAACACTGAAGCTTTCTTT; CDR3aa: CASSFGENTEAFF
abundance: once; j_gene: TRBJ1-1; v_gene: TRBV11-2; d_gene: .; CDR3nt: TGTGCCAGCAGCTTAGATAGGGTCGGGAAAGCTTTCTTT; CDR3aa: CASSLDRVGKAFF
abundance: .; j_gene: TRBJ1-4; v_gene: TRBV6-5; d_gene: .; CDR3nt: TGTGCCAGCAGTTACTCGGGCAGCCCTCCAGAAAAACTGTTTTTT; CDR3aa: CASSYSGSPPEKLFF
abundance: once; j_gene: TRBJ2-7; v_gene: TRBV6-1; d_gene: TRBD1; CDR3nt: TGTGCCAGCTGTCTGGCAGGGGGAGTCGAGCAGTACTTC; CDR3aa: CASCLAGGVEQYF
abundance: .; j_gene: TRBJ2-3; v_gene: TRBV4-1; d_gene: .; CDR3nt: TGCGCCAGCAGCCTAGCAGATACGCAGTATTTT; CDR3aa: CASSLADTQYF
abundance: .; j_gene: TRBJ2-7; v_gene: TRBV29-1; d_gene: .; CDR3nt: TGCAGCGTTGCGCGAGCCTACGAGCAGTACTTC; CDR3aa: CSVARAYEQYF
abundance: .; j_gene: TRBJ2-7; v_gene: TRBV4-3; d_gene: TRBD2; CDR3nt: TGCGCCAGCAGCCAAGATGGTTGGCGGGGGACCTACGAGCAGTACTTC; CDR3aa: CASSQDGWRGTYEQYF
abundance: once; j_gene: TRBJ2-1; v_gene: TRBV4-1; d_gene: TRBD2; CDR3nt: TGCGCCAGCCGCCGGGGAGGACTAGCGGGGGAAACATACAATGAGCAGTTCTTC; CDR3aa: CASRRGGLAGETYNEQFF
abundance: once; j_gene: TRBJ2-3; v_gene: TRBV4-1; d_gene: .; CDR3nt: TGCGCCAGCAGCCAAGCGGGGGGCACAGATACGCAGTATTTT; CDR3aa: CASSQAGGTDTQYF
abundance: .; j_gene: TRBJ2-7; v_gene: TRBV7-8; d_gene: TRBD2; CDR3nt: TGTGCCAGCAGCACCTGGGGCGGGAGAGAGGTCGAGCAGTACTTC; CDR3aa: CASSTWGGREVEQYF
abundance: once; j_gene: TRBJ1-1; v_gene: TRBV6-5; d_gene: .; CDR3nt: TGTGCCAGCAGCCACGGACTTGACACTGAAGCTTTCTTT; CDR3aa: CASSHGLDTEAFF